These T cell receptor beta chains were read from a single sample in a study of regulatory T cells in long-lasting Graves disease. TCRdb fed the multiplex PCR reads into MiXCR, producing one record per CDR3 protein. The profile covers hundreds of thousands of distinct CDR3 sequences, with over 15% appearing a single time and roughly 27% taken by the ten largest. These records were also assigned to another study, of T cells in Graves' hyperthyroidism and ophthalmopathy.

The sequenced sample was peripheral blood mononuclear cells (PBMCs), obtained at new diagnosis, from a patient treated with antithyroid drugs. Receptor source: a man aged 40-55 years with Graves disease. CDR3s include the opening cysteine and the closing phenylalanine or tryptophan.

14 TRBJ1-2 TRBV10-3 CAIRTPGTGSGYTF
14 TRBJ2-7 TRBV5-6 CASSLLTGGYEQYF
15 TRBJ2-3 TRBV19 CASSTATSSTDTQYF
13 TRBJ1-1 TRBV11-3 CASSRQGYTEAFF
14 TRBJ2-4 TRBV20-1 CSARGNLAKNIQYF
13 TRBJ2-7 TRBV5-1 CASSLGQLREQYF
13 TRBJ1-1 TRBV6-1 CASMGREGSPAFF
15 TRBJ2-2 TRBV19 CASSTWDRRTGELFF
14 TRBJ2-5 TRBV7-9 CASSQRQDQETQYF
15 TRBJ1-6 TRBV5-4 CASSLKGTENSPLHF
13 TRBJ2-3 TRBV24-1 CATSRGVTDTQYF
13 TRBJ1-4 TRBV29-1 CSVGGTSNEKLFF
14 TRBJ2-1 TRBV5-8 CASSFSGGANEQFF
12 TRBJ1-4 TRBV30 CAWSVWGEKLFF
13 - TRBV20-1 CGGGFGVQETQYF
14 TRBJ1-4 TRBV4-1 CASSQVAGPEKLFF
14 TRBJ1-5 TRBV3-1 CASGLGQGGQPQHF
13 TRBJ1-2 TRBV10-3 CAITELPAYGYTF
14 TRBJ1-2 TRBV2 CASSEAGRNYGYTF
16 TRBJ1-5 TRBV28 CASSLFMGTGVQPQHF
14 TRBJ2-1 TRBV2 CASSRDRGVDEQFF
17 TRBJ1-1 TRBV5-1 CASSITIGAGLNTEAFF
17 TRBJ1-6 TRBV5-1 CASSPLSRGKSNSPLHF
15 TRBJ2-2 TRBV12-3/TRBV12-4 CASKTLGGNTGELFF
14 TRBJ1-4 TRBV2 CASSRQGAREKLFF
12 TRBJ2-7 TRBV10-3 CAISKTEYEQYF
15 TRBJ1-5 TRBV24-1 CATSESGGGRQPQHF
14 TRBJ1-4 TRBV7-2 CASSLQGTDEKLFF
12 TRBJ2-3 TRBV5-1 CASSLDLDTQYF
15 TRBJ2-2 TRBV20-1 CSGKAGAENTGELFF
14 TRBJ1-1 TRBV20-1 CSADDRPMNTEAFF
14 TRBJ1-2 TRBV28 CASSFVGTGYGYTF
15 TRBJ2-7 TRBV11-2 CASSLSNAGAGEQYF
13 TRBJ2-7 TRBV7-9 CASSSRGRDEQYF
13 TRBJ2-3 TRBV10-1 CASSESGRGTQYF
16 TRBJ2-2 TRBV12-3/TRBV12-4 CASSPRLAGGTGELFF
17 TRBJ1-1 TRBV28 CASSLPQGSHMNTEAFF
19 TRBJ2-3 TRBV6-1 CASSEDRLAGGRRTDTQYF
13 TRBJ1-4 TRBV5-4 CASKQGTNEKLFF
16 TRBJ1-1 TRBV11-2 CASSFRLGTGGTEAFF
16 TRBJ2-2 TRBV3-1 CASSQVGVGITGELFF
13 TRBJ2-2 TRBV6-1 CAIGTSGTGELFF
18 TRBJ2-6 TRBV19 CASSIGAPTGAGANVLTF
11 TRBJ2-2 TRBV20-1 CSADWTGELFF
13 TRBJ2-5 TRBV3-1 CASSQVLQETQYF